This TCR beta chain was identified during a study of tumor-infiltrating lymphocytes in primary liver carcinoma. Germline CDR1 and CDR2: SQVTM and ANQGSEA. The V end was cut by 5 bases, the J end by 5 bases, with 16 bases between. This CDR3 region has 13 residues. A primer matching the constant region was used to make TCR beta cDNA from approximately 0.45 ug of total RNA. Generation of the TCR beta libraries relied on three nested multiplex PCR rounds using slightly modified ARM-PCR. Running around 9 cycles apiece, the first two PCR rounds relied on TRBV1-TRBV30 forward primers together with a C-beta reverse primer. TCRdb reprocessed the multiplex PCR reads with MiXCR, giving one entry per CDR3 protein. Of over 250,000 distinct CDR3 sequences listed, almost 60% were seen once; the top ten hold about a sixth. This clonotype was seen ten or more times. It was unsorted whole blood that yielded blood RNA, and germline DNA was also extracted.

The sample taken for sequencing was peripheral blood. The genes are TRBV29-1 and TRBJ2-7; no clear D gene. The sequence derives from a woman aged 25 to 39 with primary liver carcinoma and hepatitis B virus infection. For the CDR3, the DNA is TGCAGCGTTACTTCCCGCCCTCCTCACGAGCAGTACTTC. Protein sequence: CSVTSRPPHEQYF.